This note documents a single TCR beta chain sequence. This specimen comes from a study of T cell responses to AZD1222 COVID-19 vaccine. The V end was cut by 6 bases, the J end by 1 base, with 7 bases between. This CDR3 is built from 13 residues. Germline assignment: CDR1 MNHEY and CDR2 SMNVEV (reference sequence). The repertoire was sequenced with immunoSEQ multiplex PCR; TCRdb's copy has only in-frame clones and lacks some. There are about 140,000 clones in the sample; approximately 90% occur only once, and about 3% lies in the top ten. This sequence joins TRBV27 and TRBJ2-1; D is uncertain. The sequencing used peripheral blood, collected on day 0 of AZD1222 vaccination. The sequence was collected from an adult in good health. CDR3 amino acids: CASSQRSYNEQFF. The CDR3 nucleotides read TGTGCCAGCAGCCAGAGATCCTACAATGAGCAGTTCTTC.